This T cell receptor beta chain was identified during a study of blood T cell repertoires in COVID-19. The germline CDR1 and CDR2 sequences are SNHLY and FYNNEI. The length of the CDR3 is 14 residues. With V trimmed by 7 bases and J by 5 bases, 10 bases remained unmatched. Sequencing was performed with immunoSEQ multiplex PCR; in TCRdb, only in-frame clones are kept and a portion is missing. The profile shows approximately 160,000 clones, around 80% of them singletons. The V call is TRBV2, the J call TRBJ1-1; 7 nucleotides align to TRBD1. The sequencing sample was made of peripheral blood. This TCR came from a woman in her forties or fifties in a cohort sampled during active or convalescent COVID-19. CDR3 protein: CASKKPGGSTEAFF. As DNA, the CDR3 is TGTGCCAGCAAGAAACCAGGGGGGAGTACTGAAGCTTTCTTT.